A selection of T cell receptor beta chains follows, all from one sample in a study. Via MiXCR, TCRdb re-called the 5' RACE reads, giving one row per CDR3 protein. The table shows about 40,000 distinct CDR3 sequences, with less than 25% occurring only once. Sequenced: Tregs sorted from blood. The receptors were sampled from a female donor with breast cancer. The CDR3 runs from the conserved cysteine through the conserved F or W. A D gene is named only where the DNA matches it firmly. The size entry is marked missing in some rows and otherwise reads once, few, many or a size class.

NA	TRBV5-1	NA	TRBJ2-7	TGCGCCAGCAGCTTGGGAGCAGACTACGAGCAGTACTTC	CASSLGADYEQYF
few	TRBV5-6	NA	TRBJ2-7	TGTGCCAGCAGCGCCTCGACAGTAGCCTACGAGCAGTACTTC	CASSASTVAYEQYF
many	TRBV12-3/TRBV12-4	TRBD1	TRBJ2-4	TGTGCCAGCAGTGTCCAGGGGGTCGGAAACATTCAGTACTTC	CASSVQGVGNIQYF
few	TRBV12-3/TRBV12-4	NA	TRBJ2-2	TGTGCCAGCAGTTTCTTCCCGGGAGAGACCTCCGGGGAGCTGTTTTTT	CASSFFPGETSGELFF
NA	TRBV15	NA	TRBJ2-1	TGTGCCACCAGCGGAGAGAGAGGGGGACTGGCCTACAATGAGCAGTTCTTC	CATSGERGGLAYNEQFF
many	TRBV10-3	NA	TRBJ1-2	TGTGCCATCAGGGCTCACGGTAACTATGGCTACACCTTC	CAIRAHGNYGYTF
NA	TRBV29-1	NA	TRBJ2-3	TGCAGCGTCACCGTGCCTAATACGCAGGCGCAGTATTTT	CSVTVPNTQAQYF
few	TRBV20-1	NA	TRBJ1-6	TGCAGTGCTAGAGATCCCTGGAGGTATTCACCCCTCCACTTT	CSARDPWRYSPLHF
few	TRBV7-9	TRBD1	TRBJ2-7	TGTGCCAGCAGACACGAGGAGGACAGGGAGGAGTACTTC	CASRHEEDREEYF
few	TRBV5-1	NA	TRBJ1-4	TGCGCCAGCAGCTTGGAGTCCGGGACAATTAATGAAAAACTGTTTTTT	CASSLESGTINEKLFF
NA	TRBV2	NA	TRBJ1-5	TGTGCCAGCAGCCTGGAGGGACCCACATCCAATCAGCCCCAGCATTTT	CASSLEGPTSNQPQHF
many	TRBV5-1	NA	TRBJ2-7	TGCGCCAGCAGCTGGAATGGTTCACCAGCCTACGAGCAGTACTTC	CASSWNGSPAYEQYF
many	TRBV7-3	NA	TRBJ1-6	TGTGCCAGCAGCTTTACTTTTAATTCACCCCTCCACTTT	CASSFTFNSPLHF
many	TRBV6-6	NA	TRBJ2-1	TGTGCCAGCAGCACCGGTAGGAATGAGCAGTTCTTC	CASSTGRNEQFF
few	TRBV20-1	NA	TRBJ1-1	TGCAGTGCTAGTAGGGGCCGGTTGAACACTGAAGCTTTCTTT	CSASRGRLNTEAFF
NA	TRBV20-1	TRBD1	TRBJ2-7	TGCAGTGCTAGAGCCGGGACAGATTACGAGCAGTACTTC	CSARAGTDYEQYF
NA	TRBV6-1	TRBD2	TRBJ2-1	TGTGCCAGCAGTTACTCCCGGGTTCTAGCGGGAGGGATAGACAATGAGCAGTTCTTC	CASSYSRVLAGGIDNEQFF
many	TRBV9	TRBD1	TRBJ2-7	TGTGCCAGCAGTGTGGGACAGGGGGCCGAAGAGCAGTACTTC	CASSVGQGAEEQYF
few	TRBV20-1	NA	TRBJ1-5	TGCAGTGCTAGAGAGGATATTTACAGGGTAAGCAATCAGCCCCAGCATTTT	CSAREDIYRVSNQPQHF
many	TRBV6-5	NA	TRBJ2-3	TGTGCCAGCAGGGGTCAGGGAAAAGATACGCAGTATTTT	CASRGQGKDTQYF
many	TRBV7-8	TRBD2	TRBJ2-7	TGTGCCAGCAGGGCCGGGGGTAGCGGGCTCGAGCAGTACTTC	CASRAGGSGLEQYF
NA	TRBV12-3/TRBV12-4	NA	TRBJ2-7	TGTGCCAGCAGTTATGGTCAGGGCACCTACGAGCAGTACTTC	CASSYGQGTYEQYF
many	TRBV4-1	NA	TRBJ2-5	TGCGCCAGCAGCCAAGACCGGGACTTGGGGGGTATGGAGACCCAGTACTTC	CASSQDRDLGGMETQYF
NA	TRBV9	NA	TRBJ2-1	TGTGCCAGCAGCCCCCAACAGGATGCCGAATTCGAGCAGTTCTTC	CASSPQQDAEFEQFF
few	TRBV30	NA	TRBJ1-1	TGTGCCTGGATGCCCGTCGGGGGGGTCTTAGCTTTCTTT	CAWMPVGGVLAFF
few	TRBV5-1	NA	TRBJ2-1	TGCGCCAGCAGCTTGACTCAAAATGAGCAGTTCTTC	CASSLTQNEQFF